A selection of T cell receptor beta chains follows, all from one sample in a study of blood T cell repertoires in COVID-19. Sequenced by immunoSEQ multiplex PCR; TCRdb stores in-frame clones only, minus some. In the table there are some 200,000 clones, around 81% of which are singletons. The sample was PBMCs or T cells enriched from blood (not recorded which). Every receptor here comes from a man aged 35-49 years who had recovered from COVID-19. Both conserved end residues are part of each CDR3. D genes are given only for firm matches. The size field is filled for only some rows; it gives once, few, many or a size class.

j_call,v_call,d_call,clone_size,cdr3_nt,cdr3_aa
TRBJ1-5,TRBV4-1,.,once,TGCGCCAGCAGCCAAGACTCCCTTAGCAATCAGCCCCAGCATTTT,CASSQDSLSNQPQHF
TRBJ1-6,TRBV19,.,few,TGTGCCAGTAGTATAGCTTCGTGGGAGCCCCTCCACTTT,CASSIASWEPLHF
TRBJ2-2,TRBV7-9,TRBD1,.,TGTGCCAGCAGCTATGGACAGGGGGCCGGGGAGCTGTTTTTT,CASSYGQGAGELFF
TRBJ2-3,TRBV19,TRBD1,.,TGTGCCAGTAGAGAGGACAGGGGGCGCGATACGCAGTATTTT,CASREDRGRDTQYF
TRBJ1-2,TRBV7-8,.,.,TGTGCCAGCAGTCGGGACTCAGCCTGCGGCTACACCTTC,CASSRDSACGYTF
TRBJ1-6,TRBV3-1/TRBV3-2,TRBD1,.,TGTGCCAGCAGCCAAGGCAGGGGGTTTTCACCCCTCCACTTT,CASSQGRGFSPLHF
TRBJ1-1,TRBV19,TRBD1,.,TGTGCCAGCACGAGACAGGGGGGACGCCCTGAAGCTTTCTTT,CASTRQGGRPEAFF
TRBJ1-2,TRBV10-3,.,.,TGTGCCATCAGAGAGTACGATCGGTATGGCTACACCTTC,CAIREYDRYGYTF
TRBJ1-5,TRBV19,TRBD1,.,TGTGCCAGCAAAGACAGGGGAGGCAATCAGCCCCAGCATTTT,CASKDRGGNQPQHF
TRBJ2-3,TRBV5-6,.,once,TGTGCCAGCAGCTTGGGGACACGATTATCAGATACGCAGTATTTT,CASSLGTRLSDTQYF
TRBJ1-2,TRBV3-1/TRBV3-2,TRBD1,few,TGTGCCAGCAGCCAAGATGGGACAGGCTCTAACTATGGCTACACCTTC,CASSQDGTGSNYGYTF
TRBJ2-7,TRBV12-3/TRBV12-4,TRBD1,.,TGTGCCAGCAGTGCCACAGGGGGCAGGGAGCAGTACTTC,CASSATGGREQYF
TRBJ1-3,TRBV12-3/TRBV12-4,TRBD1,.,TGTGCCAGCAGGACAGGGGGTGGAAACACCATATATTTT,CASRTGGGNTIYF
TRBJ1-6,TRBV3-1/TRBV3-2,.,.,TGTGCCAGCAGCCGTCAAAGCATTAATTCACCCCTCCACTTT,CASSRQSINSPLHF
TRBJ1-3,TRBV29-1,TRBD1,few,TGCAGCGTCGACAGGGGCGGAAACACCATATATTTT,CSVDRGGNTIYF
TRBJ2-2,TRBV4-3,TRBD1,.,TGCGCCAGCAGCCCTCGGACAGGGTTGGACACCGGGGAGCTGTTTTTT,CASSPRTGLDTGELFF
TRBJ2-3,TRBV29-1,TRBD2,.,TGCAGCGTTGCGACTAGCGGGGGGGCCTGGGGCACAGATACGCAGTATTTT,CSVATSGGAWGTDTQYF
TRBJ2-2,TRBV2,TRBD1,.,TGTGCCAGCAGTCCAGGGGGCGCGGGCACCGGGGAGCTGTTTTTT,CASSPGGAGTGELFF
TRBJ1-1,TRBV6-6,.,.,TGTGCCAGCAGTTACTCGGGGAGCACTGAAGCTTTCTTT,CASSYSGSTEAFF
TRBJ2-5,TRBV6-2/TRBV6-3,.,.,TGTGCCAGCAGTTCACAAGAGACCCAGTACTTC,CASSSQETQYF
TRBJ1-1,TRBV29-1,.,few,TGCAGCGTTGAAGGATTCGTGCGAATTGAAGCTTTCTTT,CSVEGFVRIEAFF
TRBJ2-1,TRBV4-1,.,.,TGCGCCAGCAGCCCCAATGGAAGGGAGGTCAATGAGCAGTTCTTC,CASSPNGREVNEQFF
TRBJ1-5,TRBV19,.,.,TGTGCCAGTACCCCCCCGGGGGAAGGGCCCCAGCATTTT,CASTPPGEGPQHF
TRBJ1-1,TRBV28,.,few,TGTGCCACCTTACACAGGGCCCCTGAAGCTTTCTTT,CATLHRAPEAFF
TRBJ2-4,TRBV24-1,.,.,TGTGCCACTACTGGGGGGGGGCATAAAAACATTCAGTACTTC,CATTGGGHKNIQYF
TRBJ2-7,TRBV4-1,.,.,TGCGCCAGCAGCCCAGGGCAGCAGGACGAGCAGTACTTC,CASSPGQQDEQYF
TRBJ1-1,TRBV30,.,.,TGTGCCTGGAGGGCTGGCACATCGAACACTGAAGCTTTCTTT,CAWRAGTSNTEAFF
TRBJ2-1,TRBV7-8,TRBD2,.,TGTGCCAGCAGCCACCGACTAGCGGGGGAGCAGTTCTTC,CASSHRLAGEQFF
TRBJ1-3,TRBV3-1/TRBV3-2,.,.,TGTGCCAGCAGCACACAGGGTGGCGGAAACACCATATATTTT,CASSTQGGGNTIYF
TRBJ1-3,TRBV7-2,.,.,TGTGCCAGCAGCTTCAAAGACAGCCGCTCTGGAAACACCATATATTTT,CASSFKDSRSGNTIYF
TRBJ1-4,TRBV19,.,.,TGTGCCAGTAGTATCCCCGCAGGGGCATCCCGTGAAAAACTGTTTTTT,CASSIPAGASREKLFF
TRBJ2-2,TRBV7-9,.,.,TGTGCCAGCAGCATGCTACAGGGATTCACCGGGGAGCTGTTTTTT,CASSMLQGFTGELFF
TRBJ1-1,TRBV4-2,.,.,TGTGCCAGCAGCCAAGGCTCAGGGGCGAACACTGAAGCTTTCTTT,CASSQGSGANTEAFF
TRBJ1-2,TRBV3-1/TRBV3-2,TRBD1,.,TGTGCCAGCAGCCAAGTGGGGACAGGGGCAGCCTATGGCTACACCTTC,CASSQVGTGAAYGYTF
TRBJ2-7,TRBV5-5,.,.,TGTGCCAGCAGCTTGGAGGGGTACGAGCAGTACTTC,CASSLEGYEQYF
TRBJ2-7,TRBV27,TRBD1,.,TGTGCCAGCAGTTTATCCGGGACAGGGGCTCTCGAGCAGTACTTC,CASSLSGTGALEQYF
TRBJ1-6,TRBV28,TRBD1,.,TGTGCCAGCAGGTCGGGACAGACGAATAATTCACCCCTCCACTTT,CASRSGQTNNSPLHF
TRBJ2-4,TRBV12-3/TRBV12-4,TRBD2,.,TGTGCCAGCACCCGGGGGGGCGCGGACATTCAGTACTTC,CASTRGGADIQYF
TRBJ2-7,TRBV6-2/TRBV6-3,TRBD2,.,TGTGCCAGCAGTTCGGGACTAGCGGCTTCCTACGAGCAGTACTTC,CASSSGLAASYEQYF
TRBJ2-1,TRBV2,.,.,TGTGCCAGCAGAACAAGGGGGGGAGTGCATGAGCAGTTCTTC,CASRTRGGVHEQFF
TRBJ1-1,TRBV19,TRBD1,.,TGTGCCAGTAGTATCAAGCACCCGACAGGGCCCGAAGCTTTCTTT,CASSIKHPTGPEAFF
TRBJ2-3,TRBV4-1,.,.,TGCGCCAGCAGCCAAGAAGGGGTAAGCACAGATACGCAGTATTTT,CASSQEGVSTDTQYF
TRBJ2-3,TRBV2,TRBD1,.,TGTGCCAGCAGGATCGGACAGGGAGACACAGATACGCAGTATTTT,CASRIGQGDTDTQYF
TRBJ2-5,TRBV6-1,TRBD2,.,TGTGCCAGCAGTGAACTAGCGGGGGGGCAAGAGACCCAGTACTTC,CASSELAGGQETQYF
TRBJ1-2,TRBV7-8,TRBD1,.,TGTGCCAGCAGCGATAGACAGGGCCCTGGCTACACCTTC,CASSDRQGPGYTF
TRBJ1-4,TRBV7-9,TRBD1,.,TGTGCCAGCAGCCGATTTCAAGTCCCGGGACAGGGTTGGGGTGAAAAACTGTTTTTT,CASSRFQVPGQGWGEKLFF
TRBJ1-2,TRBV15,TRBD1,.,TGTGCCACCAGCAAGAAATCCGGGACAGAAAACTTCTATGGCTACACCTTC,CATSKKSGTENFYGYTF
TRBJ1-1,TRBV5-1,.,.,TGCGCCAGCAAAGTTGGAGACAGGAACACTGAAGCTTTCTTT,CASKVGDRNTEAFF
TRBJ2-7,TRBV28,TRBD1,.,TGTGCCAGCAGTCCCCCCGGGACAGGGAGTAATGAGCAGTACTTC,CASSPPGTGSNEQYF
TRBJ1-2,TRBV29-1,.,few,TGCAGCGTCTTCCGCAGGGATAACTATGGCTACACCTTC,CSVFRRDNYGYTF
TRBJ2-5,TRBV28,TRBD1,.,TGTGCCAGCAGTGTGGGACAGGGGTACCAAGAGACCCAGTACTTC,CASSVGQGYQETQYF
TRBJ1-4,TRBV7-2,.,.,TGTGCCAGCAGCTTAGTAGTGGGCAGTGAAAAACTGTTTTTT,CASSLVVGSEKLFF
TRBJ1-3,TRBV6-1,.,.,TGTGCCAGCAGTGAAGCCTTATTGTCGCGACTCTCTGGAAACACCATATATTTT,CASSEALLSRLSGNTIYF
TRBJ2-5,TRBV7-2,.,.,TGTGCCAGCAGCCCTACCCCGGGACAAGAGACCCAGTACTTC,CASSPTPGQETQYF